These 6 T cell receptor beta chains share one sample of origin, sequenced in a study of CD4 T cell repertoires in COVID-19. Sequencing was done directly on freshly isolated, uncultured memory T cells. Sequencing was performed with immunoSEQ multiplex PCR; in TCRdb, only in-frame clones are kept and a portion is missing. This table holds about 24,000 clones, 93% found once. Material: circulating follicular helper CD4+ T cells (cTfh) from blood, obtained before the COVID-19 pandemic. These TCRs come from a human donor who had COVID-19.

V gene TRBV19 combines with J gene TRBJ2-7; TRBD2 agrees at 13 bases. This CDR3 spans 15 amino acids. The V segment lost 5 bases and the J segment 3 bases; nucleotides outside the gene matches: 4. The germline gives CDR1 LNHDA, CDR2 SQIVND (reference sequence). CDR3 in DNA: TGTGCCAGTAGTGGTCGGACTAGCGGGAGCTACGAGCAGTACTTC. Its translation: CASSGRTSGSYEQYF.

The chain couples TRBV6-1 to TRBJ2-7; D is ambiguous. Per germline, CDR1 MNHNS and CDR2 SASEGT. CDR3 length: 15 residues. V was trimmed by 6 bases and J by 6 bases, leaving 21 bases between them. The chain's CDR3 is CASSETYRGTREQYF. The CDR3 coding sequence is TGTGCCAGCAGCGAAACTTACCGTGGTACCCGCGAGCAGTACTTC.

The chain couples TRBV9 to TRBJ1-2; possible D gene TRBD1, 5 bases. Per germline, CDR1 SGDLS and CDR2 YYNGEE. Trimming cost V 0 bases and J 6 bases, with 12 bases left between them. CDR3 length: 14 residues. CDR3 region: CASSVGEQVDGYTF. CDR3 sequence (DNA): TGTGCCAGCAGCGTAGGGGAACAGGTCGATGGCTACACCTTC.

The chain recombines TRBV2 with TRBJ2-3; D perhaps matches TRBD2 (7 bases). V lost 3 bases, J lost 1 base, and 14 bases lay in between. CDR3 length: 16 amino acids. Germline assignment: CDR1 SNHLY and CDR2 FYNNEI. CDR3 amino acids: CASSDGRGPRTDTQYF. CDR3 nucleotide sequence: TGTGCCAGCAGTGACGGGCGGGGGCCCCGCACAGATACGCAGTATTTT.

The chain joins TRBV2 to TRBJ1-2; no clear D gene. The germline gives CDR1 SNHLY, CDR2 FYNNEI. There are 12 residues in the CDR3. V shed 1 base and J shed 5 bases, with 5 bases lying between them. The CDR3 protein is CASSEVGYGYTF. As DNA, the CDR3 is TGTGCCAGCAGTGAAGTCGGGTATGGCTACACCTTC.

The genes are TRBV5-1 and TRBJ2-3, with TRBD1 as a possible D gene (6 bases). This CDR3 is 14 amino acids long. Germline assignment: CDR1 SGHRS and CDR2 YFSETQ. Trimming removed 3 bases from V and 0 bases from J, with 8 bases in between. The CDR3 DNA follows: TGCGCCAGCAGCTCACAGGGAAGCACAGATACGCAGTATTTT. It translates to CASSSQGSTDTQYF.